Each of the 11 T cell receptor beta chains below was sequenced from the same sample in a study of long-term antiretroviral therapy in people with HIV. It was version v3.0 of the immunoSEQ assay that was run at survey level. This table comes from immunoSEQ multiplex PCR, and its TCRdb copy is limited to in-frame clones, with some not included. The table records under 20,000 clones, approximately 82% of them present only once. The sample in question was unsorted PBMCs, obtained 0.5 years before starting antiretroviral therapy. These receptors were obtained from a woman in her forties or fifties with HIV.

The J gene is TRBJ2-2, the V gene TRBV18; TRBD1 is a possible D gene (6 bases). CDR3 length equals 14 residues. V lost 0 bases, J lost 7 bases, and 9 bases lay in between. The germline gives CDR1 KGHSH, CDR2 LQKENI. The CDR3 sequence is CASSPPSRGGELFF. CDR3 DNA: TGTGCCAGCTCACCACCGTCCAGGGGCGGGGAGCTGTTTTTT.

The CDR3 DNA reads as TGTGCCAGCGATTTTCTACCCTCCTCTGGAAACACCATATATTTT. It encodes CASDFLPSSGNTIYF. The chain joins TRBV7-9 to TRBJ1-3; no firm D call. This CDR3 contains 15 residues. V lost 8 bases to trimming and J lost 0 bases, with 14 bases between them. Germline V CDR1 and CDR2: SEHNR, FQNEAQ (reference sequence).

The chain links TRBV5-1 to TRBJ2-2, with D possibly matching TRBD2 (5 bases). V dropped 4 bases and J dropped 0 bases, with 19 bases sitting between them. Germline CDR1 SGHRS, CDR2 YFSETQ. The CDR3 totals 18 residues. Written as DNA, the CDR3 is TGCGCCAGCAGCCCCGCAAGGGAGAGGGCCGCGAACACCGGGGAGCTGTTTTTT. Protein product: CASSPARERAANTGELFF.

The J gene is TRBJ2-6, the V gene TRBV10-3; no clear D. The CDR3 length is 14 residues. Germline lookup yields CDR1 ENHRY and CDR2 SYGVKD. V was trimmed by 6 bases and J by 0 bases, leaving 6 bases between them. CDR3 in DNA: TGTGCCATCAGAGTAGACTCTGGGGCCAACGTCCTGACTTTC. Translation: CAIRVDSGANVLTF.

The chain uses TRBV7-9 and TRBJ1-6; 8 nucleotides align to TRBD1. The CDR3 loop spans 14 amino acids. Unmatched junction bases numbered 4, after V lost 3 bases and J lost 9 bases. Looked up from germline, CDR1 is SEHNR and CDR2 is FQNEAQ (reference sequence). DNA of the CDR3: TGTGCCAGCAGCTTCGGACAGGGAGGTTCACCCCTCCACTTT. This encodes CASSFGQGGSPLHF. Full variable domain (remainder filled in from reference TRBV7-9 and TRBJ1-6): DTGVSQNPRHKITKRGQNVTFRCDPISEHNRLYWYRQTLGQGPEFLTYFQNEAQLEKSRLLSDRFSAERPKGSFSTLEIQRTEQGDSAMYLCASSFGQGGSPLHFGNGTRLTVT.

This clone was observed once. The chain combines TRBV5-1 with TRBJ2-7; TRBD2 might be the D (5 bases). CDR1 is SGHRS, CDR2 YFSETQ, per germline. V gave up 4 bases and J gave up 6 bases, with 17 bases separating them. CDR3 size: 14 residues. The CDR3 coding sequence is TGCGCCAGCAGCCGAGGGTTTCTTGACTCCGAGCAGTACTTC. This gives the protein CASSRGFLDSEQYF.

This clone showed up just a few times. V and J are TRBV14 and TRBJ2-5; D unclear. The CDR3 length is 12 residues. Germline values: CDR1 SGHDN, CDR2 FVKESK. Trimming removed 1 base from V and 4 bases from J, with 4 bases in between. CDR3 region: CASSQVPETQYF. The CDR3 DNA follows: TGTGCCAGCAGCCAAGTCCCAGAGACCCAGTACTTC.

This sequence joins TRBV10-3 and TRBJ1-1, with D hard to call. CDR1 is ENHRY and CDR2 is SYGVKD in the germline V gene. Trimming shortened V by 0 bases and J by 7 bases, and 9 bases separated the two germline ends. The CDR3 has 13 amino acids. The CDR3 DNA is TGTGCCATCAGTGAGTCAATGACGGGTGAAGCTTTCTTT. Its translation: CAISESMTGEAFF.

DNA of the CDR3: TGTGCCAGCAGCTTGGAACAGAGCTATGGCTACACCTTC. Translation gives CASSLEQSYGYTF. The chain links TRBV5-6 to TRBJ1-2; no firm D call. The ends were cut back, 0 bases at V and 4 bases at J, with 7 bases in the middle. The germline CDR1 and CDR2 sequences are SGHDT and YYEEEE. This CDR3 comprises 13 residues.

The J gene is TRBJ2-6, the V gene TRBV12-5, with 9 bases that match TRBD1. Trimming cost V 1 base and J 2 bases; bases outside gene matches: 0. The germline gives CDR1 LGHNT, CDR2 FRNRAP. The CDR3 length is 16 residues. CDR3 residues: CASGLGQGAGANVLTF. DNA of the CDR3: TGTGCTAGTGGTTTGGGACAGGGGGCTGGGGCCAACGTCCTGACTTTC.

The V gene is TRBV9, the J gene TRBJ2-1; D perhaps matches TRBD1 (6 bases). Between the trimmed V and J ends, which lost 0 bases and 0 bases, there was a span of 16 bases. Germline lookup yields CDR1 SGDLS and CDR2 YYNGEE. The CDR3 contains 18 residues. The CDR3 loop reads CASSVVSGAYSSYNEQFF. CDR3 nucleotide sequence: TGTGCCAGCAGCGTAGTATCAGGGGCCTACAGCTCCTACAATGAGCAGTTCTTC.